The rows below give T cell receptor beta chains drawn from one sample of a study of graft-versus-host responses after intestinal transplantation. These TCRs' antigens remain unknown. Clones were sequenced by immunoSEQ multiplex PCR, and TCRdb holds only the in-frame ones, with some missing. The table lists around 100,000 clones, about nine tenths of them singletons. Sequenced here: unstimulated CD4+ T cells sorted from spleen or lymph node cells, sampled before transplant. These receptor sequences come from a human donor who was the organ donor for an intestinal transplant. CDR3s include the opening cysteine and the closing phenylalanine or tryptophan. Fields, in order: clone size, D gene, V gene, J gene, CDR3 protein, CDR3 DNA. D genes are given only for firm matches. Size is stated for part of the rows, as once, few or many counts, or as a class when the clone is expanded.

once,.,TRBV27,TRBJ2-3,CASSSRVRGAPLITDTQYF,TGTGCCAGCAGTTCTCGTGTCAGGGGAGCACCCTTAATCACAGATACGCAGTATTTT
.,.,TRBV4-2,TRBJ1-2,CASSQDRRSDGYTF,TGTGCCAGCAGCCAAGATCGGCGGTCGGATGGCTACACCTTC
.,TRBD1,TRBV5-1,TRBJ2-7,CASSLSSGTGDYEQYF,TGCGCCAGCAGCTTATCGTCCGGGACAGGGGACTACGAGCAGTACTTC
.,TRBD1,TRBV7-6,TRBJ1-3,CASSLRDGQGLSGNTIYF,TGTGCCAGCAGCTTACGGGACGGACAGGGGCTCTCTGGAAACACCATATATTTT
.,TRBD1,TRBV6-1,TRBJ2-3,CASSAGTGWRTDTQYF,TGTGCCAGCAGTGCCGGGACAGGGTGGCGCACAGATACGCAGTATTTT
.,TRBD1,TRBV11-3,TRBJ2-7,CASSLGPGQRNEQYF,TGTGCCAGCAGCTTAGGCCCGGGACAGAGAAACGAGCAGTACTTC
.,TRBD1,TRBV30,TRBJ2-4,CAATTGATKNIQYF,TGTGCCGCAACGACAGGGGCAACCAAAAACATTCAGTACTTC
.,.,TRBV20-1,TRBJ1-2,CSARGPGGYTF,TGCAGTGCTAGAGGGCCCGGGGGCTACACCTTC
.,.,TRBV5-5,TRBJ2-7,CASSLDPSGSDEQYF,TGTGCCAGCAGCTTGGATCCTTCGGGGTCGGACGAGCAGTACTTC
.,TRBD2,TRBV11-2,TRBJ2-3,CASSFRLAGGDTQYF,TGTGCCAGCAGCTTCCGACTAGCGGGGGGGGATACGCAGTATTTT
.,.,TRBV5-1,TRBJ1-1,CASSSELGGVRLLNTEAFF,TGCGCCAGCAGCTCGGAACTCGGCGGGGTTCGTCTCCTGAACACTGAAGCTTTCTTT
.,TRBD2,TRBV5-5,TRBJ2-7,CASSLARSSGGAYEQYF,TGTGCCAGCAGCTTGGCGCGCAGTAGCGGGGGGGCCTACGAGCAGTACTTC
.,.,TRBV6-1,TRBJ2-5,CASSLTRGETQYF,TGTGCCAGCAGTTTGACTAGAGGAGAGACCCAGTACTTC
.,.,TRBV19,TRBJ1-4,CASSISRAEKLFF,TGTGCCAGTAGTATAAGCAGGGCGGAAAAACTGTTTTTT
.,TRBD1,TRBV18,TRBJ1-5,CASSPRQGDNQPQHF,TGTGCCAGCTCACCTCGACAGGGAGACAATCAGCCCCAGCATTTT
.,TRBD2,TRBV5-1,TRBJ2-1,CASSLGLAGGEQFF,TGCGCCAGCAGCTTGGGACTAGCGGGGGGCGAGCAGTTCTTC
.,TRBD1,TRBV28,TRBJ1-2,CATNRGSPYGYTF,TGTGCCACCAACAGGGGATCCCCATATGGCTACACCTTC
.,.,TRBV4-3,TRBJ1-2,CASSQDFGNDYGYTF,TGCGCCAGCAGCCAAGATTTCGGGAACGACTATGGCTACACCTTC
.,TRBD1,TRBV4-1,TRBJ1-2,CASSRPGQGQDYGYTF,TGCGCCAGCAGCCGCCCGGGACAGGGGCAAGACTATGGCTACACCTTC
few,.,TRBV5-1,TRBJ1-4,CASRMSATNEKLFF,TGCGCCAGCAGAATGAGTGCAACTAATGAAAAACTGTTTTTT
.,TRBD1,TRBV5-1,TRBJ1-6,CASSLGTGTNSPLHF,TGCGCCAGCAGCTTGGGGACAGGAACTAATTCACCCCTCCACTTT